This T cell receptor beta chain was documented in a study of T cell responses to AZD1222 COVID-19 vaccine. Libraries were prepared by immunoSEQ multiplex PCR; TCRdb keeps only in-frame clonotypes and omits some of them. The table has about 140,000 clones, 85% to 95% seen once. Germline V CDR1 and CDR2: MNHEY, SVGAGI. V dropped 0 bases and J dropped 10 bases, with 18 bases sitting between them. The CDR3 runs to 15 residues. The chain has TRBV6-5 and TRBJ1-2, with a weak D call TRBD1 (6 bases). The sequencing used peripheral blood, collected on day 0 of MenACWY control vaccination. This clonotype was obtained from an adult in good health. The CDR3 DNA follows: TGTGCCAGCAGTTACTCCACAGGGTCCTCCCGAGACTACACCTTC. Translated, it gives CASSYSTGSSRDYTF.